The 26 T cell receptor beta chains reported below all come from one sample, sequenced in a study of T cells in Graves' hyperthyroidism and ophthalmopathy. Amplification of TCR beta CDR3 regions used RNA as the template. First-round RT-PCR with HTBI primers amplified the TCR CDR3 region. TCRdb itself ran the multiplex PCR reads through MiXCR, one entry per CDR3 protein. The table includes around 760,000 distinct CDR3 sequences, about a third detected once. What was sequenced was blood. The source is a woman aged 40 to 50 with Graves' hyperthyroidism.

This clonotype was detected only a few times. V usage is TRBV7-9 and J usage is TRBJ1-4; 10 bases match TRBD1. The germline V gene has CDR1 SEHNR and CDR2 FQNEAQ (reference sequence). Trimming cost V 6 bases and J 6 bases; bases outside gene matches: 7. This CDR3 has 15 amino acids. CDR3 in DNA: TGTGCCAGCAGGGCTCCCGGGACAGGGGATGAAAAACTGTTTTTT. Protein sequence: CASRAPGTGDEKLFF.

The genes are TRBV10-3 and TRBJ2-3; 10 positions match TRBD2. The CDR3 extends over 15 amino acids. Germline V gives CDR1 ENHRY, CDR2 SYGVKD. V was clipped by 7 bases and J by 0 bases; unmatched bases: 4. CDR3: CAITRTSGSTDTQYF. The CDR3 DNA is TGTGCCATCACTCGGACTAGCGGTAGCACAGATACGCAGTATTTT.

The rearrangement joins TRBV20-1 to TRBJ2-7; weak D call: TRBD1 (6 bases). The germline V gene encodes CDR1 DFQATT and CDR2 SNEGSKA (reference sequence). CDR3 length: 14 residues. V lost 0 bases, J lost 5 bases, and 14 bases lay in between. In DNA form, the CDR3 reads TGCAGTGCTAGAGAAACAGGGTCCCGGCACGAGCAGTACTTC. It translates to CSARETGSRHEQYF.

J is TRBJ2-2 and V is TRBV7-3, with D maybe TRBD2 (5 bases). The CDR3 runs to 14 residues. Germline lookup yields CDR1 SGHTA and CDR2 FQGTGA. Trimming removed 1 base from V and 5 bases from J, with 8 bases in between. CDR3 nucleotide sequence: TGTGCCAGCAGCTTAAATCCGGGGACCGGGGAGCTGTTTTTT. Its protein is CASSLNPGTGELFF. Variable domain in full (rest from reference TRBV7-3 and TRBJ2-2): GAGVSQTPSNKVTEKGKYVELRCDPISGHTALYWYRQSLGQGPEFLIYFQGTGAADDSGLPNDRFFAVRPEGSVSTLKIQRTERGDSAVYLCASSLNPGTGELFFGEGSRLTVL.

This clonotype was seen a handful of times. The chain couples TRBV7-9 to TRBJ1-2; the D gene is possibly TRBD1 (5 bases). Germline CDR1 and CDR2: SEHNR and FQNEAQ (reference sequence). The CDR3 totals 13 residues. Trimming left V 5 bases short and J 8 bases short, with 15 bases between. CDR3 sequence (DNA): TGTGCCAGCAGCCCCCGGGGGGGGAACGGCTACACCTTC. Protein sequence: CASSPRGGNGYTF.

This clonotype was counted at least ten times. The chain combines TRBV10-1 with TRBJ1-5, with D hard to call. Germline V gene lookup returns CDR1 WNHNN and CDR2 SYGVQD (reference sequence). The CDR3 has 13 amino acids. V was shortened by 4 bases and J by 5 bases, with 9 bases between the two germline ends. CDR3 sequence reads: CASSAIQDQPQHF. DNA for the CDR3: TGCGCCAGCAGTGCTATCCAGGATCAGCCCCAGCATTTT.

This clonotype has ten or more counts. The chain is built from TRBV6-5 and TRBJ1-4, with 12 bases fitting TRBD1. V dropped 5 bases and J dropped 8; count of bases not matched to a gene: 6. The CDR3 extends over 15 amino acids. Germline V gives CDR1 MNHEY, CDR2 SVGAGI. In DNA, the CDR3 is TGTGCCAGCAGTCCAACCGGGACAGGGGGCGAAAAACTGTTTTTT. It yields the protein CASSPTGTGGEKLFF.

This clonotype was seen at least ten times. V gene TRBV2 combines with J gene TRBJ1-5; TRBD1 is a possible D gene (6 bases). Trimming took 6 bases from V and 1 from J, leaving 13 bases between them. CDR3 length: 15 amino acids. In germline, CDR1 is SNHLY, CDR2 FYNNEI. CDR3: CASRGQSGSNQPQHF. The CDR3 coding sequence is TGTGCCAGCAGAGGACAGAGTGGGAGCAATCAGCCCCAGCATTTT.

J is TRBJ1-5 and V is TRBV7-2; no definite D call. Trimming left V 5 bases short and J 11 bases short, with 19 bases between. Germline CDR1 and CDR2: SGHTA and FQGNSA. This CDR3 is 14 amino acids long. The CDR3 here is CASSQAREKETQHF. Written as DNA, the CDR3 is TGTGCCAGCAGCCAAGCCCGGGAAAAAGAGACCCAGCATTTT.

To note about this clonotype: A read error is possible here, since a much larger clone lies one base away. The chain uses TRBV7-2 and TRBJ1-5; the match to TRBD1 covers 9 bases. The CDR3 loop spans 14 amino acids. The germline V gene has CDR1 SGHTA and CDR2 FQGNSA. The CDR3 DNA sequence: TGTGCCGGCAGCGTGACAGGGGGAAGTCAGCCCCAGCATTTT. It codes for CAGSVTGGSQPQHF.

The rearrangement joins TRBV7-2 to TRBJ1-1, with 7 bases identical to TRBD1. Germline CDR1 is SGHTA and CDR2 is FQGNSA. The CDR3 consists of 16 residues. The junction had 10 bases not matched to a gene; V was cut back by 6 bases and J by 0 bases. CDR3 DNA sequence: TGTGCCAGCAGTCTCGACAGGGACCAGATGAACACTGAAGCTTTCTTT. Protein sequence: CASSLDRDQMNTEAFF.

This clonotype was detected ten times or more. The CDR3 DNA reads TGTGCCACCGGGTTGAGTACGAGCAATCAGCCCCAGCATTTT. It specifies CATGLSTSNQPQHF. The rearrangement uses TRBV24-1 and TRBJ1-5; D remains ambiguous. Germline V gives CDR1 KGHDR, CDR2 SFDVKD. There are 14 residues in the CDR3. V was pared by 9 bases and J by 1 base, with 12 bases between.

This sequence joins TRBV20-1 and TRBJ2-7; TRBD2 matches at 8 bases. V trimming: 3 bases; J trimming: 9 bases; junction bases outside the gene matches: 7. The CDR3 covers 12 residues. Germline lookup yields CDR1 DFQATT and CDR2 SNEGSKA (reference sequence). The CDR3 loop reads CSASGGAARQYF. The CDR3 nucleotides are TGCAGTGCTAGCGGGGGGGCCGCTAGGCAGTACTTC.

This clonotype was detected many times. V is TRBV7-6 and J is TRBJ1-2; no reliable D call. CDR3 size: 13 residues. CDR1 SGHVS and CDR2 FNYEAQ come from the germline V gene. V was pared by 3 bases and J by 8 bases, with 13 bases between. CDR3 residues: CASSLFGGEGYTF. The CDR3 DNA sequence: TGTGCCAGCAGCTTGTTTGGCGGTGAGGGCTACACCTTC. Drawing the rest from reference TRBV7-6 and TRBJ1-2, the complete variable domain is GAGVSQSPRYKVTKRGQDVALRCDPISGHVSLYWYRQALGQGPEFLTYFNYEAQQDKSGLPNDRFSAERPEGSISTLTIQRTEQRDSAMYRCASSLFGGEGYTFGSGTRLTVV.

The chain has TRBV10-2 and TRBJ2-7; a possible D gene is TRBD2 (5 bases). The length of the CDR3 is 14 residues. Germline V gives CDR1 WSHSY, CDR2 SAAADI. The V and J ends lost 3 bases and 2 bases respectively, with 11 bases between them. The CDR3 protein is CASSDSSGAYEQYF. DNA for the CDR3: TGCGCCAGCAGTGATTCCAGCGGTGCCTACGAGCAGTACTTC.

This chain uses TRBV20-1 with TRBJ2-7; D uncertain. CDR3 size: 13 residues. The germline CDR1 and CDR2 sequences are DFQATT and SNEGSKA (reference sequence). Trimming shortened V by 3 bases and J by 4 bases, and 13 bases separated the two germline ends. CDR3 nucleotides: TGCAGTGCTAGGCCGGCTTTGGGGTACGAGCAGTACTTC. As protein: CSARPALGYEQYF.

The sample holds a few counts of this clonotype. This chain links TRBV5-4 with TRBJ2-2; 8 bases are a match to TRBD1. Trimming took 7 bases from V and 4 from J; bases not matched to a gene: 6. This CDR3 has 14 amino acids. CDR1 is SGHNT, CDR2 YYREEE, per germline (reference sequence). Here the CDR3 DNA reads TGTGCCAGCGGCCGGACAGGGTTCACCGGGGAGCTGTTTTTT. Translated, it gives CASGRTGFTGELFF.

This clonotype appeared a few times. Germline and junction disagree at one end, which may indicate a read error. The chain joins TRBV7-2 to TRBJ2-7; D may be TRBD2 (5 bases). The CDR3 is 16 amino acids. Germline CDR1 SGHTA, CDR2 FQGNSA. This CDR3 is CVSSLISPGSHYEQYF. As DNA, the CDR3 is TGTGTCAGCAGCTTAATCAGTCCGGGGTCCCACTACGAGCAGTACTTC. Full variable domain (outside the CDR3, taken from reference TRBV7-2 and TRBJ2-7): GAGVSQSPSNKVTEKGKDVELRCDPISGHTALYWYRQSLGQGLEFLIYFQGNSAPDKSGLPSDRFSAERTGGSVSTLTIQRTQQEDSAVYLCVSSLISPGSHYEQYFGPGTRLTVT.

Only a few counts were recorded for this clonotype. The chain carries TRBV7-9 and TRBJ2-5; tentatively, D is TRBD1 or TRBD2 (5 bases each). Trimming took 4 bases from V and 5 from J, leaving 17 bases between them. Germline V gene lookup returns CDR1 SEHNR and CDR2 FQNEAQ (reference sequence). The CDR3 extends over 15 amino acids. The CDR3 sequence: CASSSPRGAVETQYF. CDR3 sequence (DNA): TGTGCCAGCAGCTCGCCGAGAGGGGCGGTTGAGACCCAGTACTTC.

The gene calls are TRBV7-2 and TRBJ2-1, with D perhaps assigned TRBD1 or TRBD2 (6 bases each). The length of the CDR3 is 17 residues. CDR1 and CDR2 (germline): SGHTA, FQGNSA. V was trimmed by 5 bases and J by 4 bases, leaving 21 bases between them. The CDR3 region has the DNA TGTGCCAGCAGCCCGTCTGAGGTTGGGGGGCGGTACAATGAGCAGTTCTTC. Its translation: CASSPSEVGGRYNEQFF.

The chain is built from TRBV2 and TRBJ1-3; 7 positions agree with TRBD1. CDR3 size: 16 residues. Germline trimming cut 6 bases from V and 4 bases from J; bases unmatched to any gene: 12. Looked up from germline, CDR1 is SNHLY and CDR2 is FYNNEI. CDR3: CASSQELTGTGNTIYF. Here the CDR3 DNA reads TGTGCCAGCAGCCAAGAACTGACAGGGACAGGAAACACCATATATTTT.

The chain couples TRBV11-1 to TRBJ2-7; TRBD1 aligns across 8 bases. Germline lookup yields CDR1 SGHAT and CDR2 FQDESV (reference sequence). After removal of 6 bases from V and 6 bases from J, the junction contained 10 bases not matched to a gene. This CDR3 spans 14 amino acids. CDR3 sequence reads: CASSPGQGLSEQYF. The CDR3 DNA follows: TGTGCCAGCAGTCCCGGACAGGGCCTCTCCGAGCAGTACTTC.

The chain joins TRBV5-4 to TRBJ1-2, with TRBD1 matching over 8 bases. Looked up from germline, CDR1 is SGHNT and CDR2 is YYREEE (reference sequence). The ends lost 1 base at V and 1 base at J; junction bases unmatched: 3. This CDR3 comprises 15 residues. The CDR3 spells CASSLTQGVNYGYTF. The CDR3, as DNA: TGTGCCAGCAGCTTGACACAGGGGGTTAACTATGGCTACACCTTC.

This clonotype was observed a few times. This chain uses TRBV2 with TRBJ2-7; D might be TRBD1 or TRBD2, each matching 7 bases. Germline values: CDR1 SNHLY, CDR2 FYNNEI. The CDR3 is 13 amino acids. The ends were cut back, 9 bases at V and 3 bases at J, with 15 bases in the middle. The CDR3 nucleotides are TGTGCCAGTGAGCGGGACAGAGACTACGAGCAGTACTTC. Residues: CASERDRDYEQYF.

This clonotype was detected many times. V is TRBV5-1 and J is TRBJ1-2; D gene unclear. Trimming left V 4 bases short and J 4 bases short, with 11 bases between. Germline V gene data show CDR1 as SGHRS and CDR2 as YFSETQ. The CDR3 loop spans 13 amino acids. The CDR3 here is CASSADGFYGYTF. Written as DNA, the CDR3 is TGCGCCAGCAGCGCGGACGGCTTCTATGGCTACACCTTC.

The count of this clonotype is one. The chain uses TRBV12-3 or TRBV12-4 and TRBJ1-6, with D tentatively TRBD1 (6 bases). Trimming cost V 6 bases and J 10 bases, with 19 bases left between them. This CDR3 is 15 amino acids long. The CDR3 is CASSHQGRQGSPLHF. CDR3 DNA: TGTGCCAGCAGCCATCAGGGGCGACAAGGATCACCCCTCCACTTT.